This T cell receptor beta chain was found in a study of blood T cell repertoires in COVID-19. How the authors handled the data: How many nucleated cells were present was estimated from reference gene primer amplification. Clones were sequenced by immunoSEQ multiplex PCR, and TCRdb holds only the in-frame ones, with some missing. V, J and clone size reflect that table, while D and trimming were determined from the DNA. The table shows 260,000 or so clones, with around 82% occurring only once. Assignments of participants to cohorts depended upon their own reported clinical history. Exposed participants encountered a COVID-19 case during the 2 weeks preceding study entry. What was sequenced was PBMCs or T cells enriched from blood (not recorded which). This TCR derives from a woman between 40 and 55 years old who had been exposed to COVID-19.

The CDR3: CASSDGRASRNNEQFF. CDR3 in DNA: TGTGCCAGCAGCGACGGGAGGGCTAGCCGAAACAATGAGCAGTTCTTC. The rearrangement joins TRBV9 to TRBJ2-1; 8 bases are a match to TRBD2. This CDR3 spans 16 amino acids. Germline trimming cut 3 bases from V and 5 bases from J; bases unmatched to any gene: 10. CDR1 is SGDLS, CDR2 YYNGEE, per germline.